This TCR beta chain was obtained from a study of Ad26.COV2.S vaccination and SARS-CoV-2 variants. Study in general: Donor was one of the participants in the Ad26.COV2.S arm of the COV1001 trial.

Study-wide findings and caveats: Ad26.COV2.S recipients had broader spike-specific TCRs (P = 0.0014). Total responses of T cells may have been underestimated by the analyses of TCR breadth and depth.

Method: immunoSEQ multiplex PCR; TCRdb's copy keeps in-frame clones and lacks some. The data hold roughly 400,000 clones, with around 91% observed a single time. Trimming removed 5 bases at V and 4 bases at J, with 12 bases between. CDR1 SGHRS and CDR2 YFSETQ come from the germline V gene. This CDR3 spans 14 amino acids. A note on this clone: Its antigen is still unknown.

Treatment specified: some 20 received Ad26.COV2.S at low or high dose, single or two shots; a few received placebo; per-sample allocation not given. Each sample was drawn 63 days after the first injection (of vaccine or placebo). This TCR came from a person aged 18-65 years who received the Ad26.COV2.S COVID-19 vaccine or a placebo. The rearrangement uses TRBV5-1 and TRBJ2-2, with D possibly matching TRBD2 (5 bases). The sample here was peripheral blood, taken in a trial of Ad26.COV2.S vaccine versus placebo. The CDR3 DNA reads TGCGCCAGCAGTCCTGGACGGGGCACCGGGGAGCTGTTTTTT. This translates into CASSPGRGTGELFF.